These 11 T cell receptor beta chains were all obtained from the same sample, sequenced in a study of blood T cell repertoires in COVID-19. Sequenced by immunoSEQ multiplex PCR; TCRdb stores in-frame clones only, minus some. The table lists nearly 200,000 clones, approximately 84% of them singletons. Sequenced: peripheral blood. The receptors here all came from a human donor with acute or convalescent COVID-19. The donor label of this sample is uncertain.

The chain carries TRBV14 and TRBJ1-4, with unresolved D. With 1 base removed from V and 0 bases from J, the gap between germline ends came to 6 bases. Germline lookup yields CDR1 SGHDN and CDR2 FVKESK. The CDR3 is 15 residues long. The CDR3 nucleotides are TGTGCCAGCAGCCAAGTCAGGACAACTAATGAAAAACTGTTTTTT. Translated, it gives CASSQVRTTNEKLFF.

The V call is TRBV27, the J call TRBJ1-6, with D uncertain. Trimming took 6 bases from V and 0 from J, leaving 6 bases between them. CDR1 is MNHEY, CDR2 SMNVEV, per germline (reference sequence). The CDR3 covers 14 residues. The CDR3 bases are TGTGCCAGCAGATGGAGCTCCTATAATTCACCCCTCCACTTT. Its protein is CASRWSSYNSPLHF.

This clone was observed a single time. The rearrangement uses TRBV4-2 and TRBJ2-7, with 8 nucleotides matching TRBD1. The CDR3 loop spans 16 amino acids. CDR1 is LGHNA, CDR2 YNFKEQ, per germline. Trimming cost V 0 bases and J 4 bases; bases outside gene matches: 8. CDR3 sequence reads: CASSQDPAGGGYEQYF. DNA of the CDR3: TGTGCCAGCAGCCAAGATCCGGCAGGGGGCGGGTACGAGCAGTACTTC.

The V gene is TRBV9, the J gene TRBJ2-5; 14 positions agree with TRBD2. Germline values: CDR1 SGDLS, CDR2 YYNGEE. V trimming: 4 bases; J trimming: 4 bases; junction bases outside the gene matches: 3. The CDR3 has 15 amino acids. In DNA, the CDR3 is TGTGCCAGCAGCAAGGGACTAGCGGGAGTAGAGACCCAGTACTTC. This translates into CASSKGLAGVETQYF.

The chain is built from TRBV7-2 and TRBJ2-3; TRBD2 matches 7 bases. Per the germline V gene, CDR1 is SGHTA and CDR2 is FQGNSA. Trimming took 5 bases from V and 2 from J; bases not matched to a gene: 7. This CDR3 has 15 residues. This CDR3 reads CASSVTSVFTDTQYF. The CDR3 region has the DNA TGTGCCAGCAGCGTCACTAGCGTCTTCACAGATACGCAGTATTTT.

The J gene is TRBJ1-3, the V gene TRBV9, with D hard to call. Germline V gives CDR1 SGDLS, CDR2 YYNGEE. This CDR3 spans 16 amino acids. V dropped 0 bases and J dropped 0 bases, with 10 bases sitting between them. For the CDR3, the DNA is TGTGCCAGCAGCGTAGGCTCCGGGAGCTCTGGAAACACCATATATTTT. Its protein product is CASSVGSGSSGNTIYF.

V is TRBV6-1 and J is TRBJ1-4; D is ambiguous. Between the trimmed V and J ends, which lost 3 bases and 6 bases, there was a span of 14 bases. Germline loops: CDR1 MNHNS, CDR2 SASEGT. The CDR3 runs 15 residues. The CDR3 is CASSDPRLSYEKLFF. Here the CDR3 DNA reads TGTGCCAGCAGTGACCCCAGGCTTAGTTATGAAAAACTGTTTTTT.

The CDR3 is CASSPDRVSQETQYF. The CDR3 nucleotides read TGTGCCAGCAGCCCAGACAGGGTTTCCCAAGAGACCCAGTACTTC. The rearrangement links TRBV7-9 to TRBJ2-5; 7 bases line up with TRBD1. The V segment lost 5 bases and the J segment 1 base; nucleotides outside the gene matches: 7. The CDR3 has 15 residues. Germline V gene data show CDR1 as SEHNR and CDR2 as FQNEAQ (reference sequence).

This clone was found once. The V gene is TRBV10-3, the J gene TRBJ2-7; 12 nucleotides agree with TRBD2. Germline trimming cut 1 base from V and 3 bases from J; bases unmatched to any gene: 10. Germline V gene lookup returns CDR1 ENHRY and CDR2 SYGVKD. CDR3 length equals 18 residues. CDR3 nucleotide sequence: TGTGCCATCAGTGAGTTTCGGACTAGCGGGATCCTTTTCTACGAGCAGTACTTC. This sequence encodes CAISEFRTSGILFYEQYF.

This clone has ten or more counts. The rearrangement uses TRBV28 and TRBJ1-6; the match to TRBD1 covers 8 bases. The CDR3 extends over 12 amino acids. V lost 8 bases to trimming and J lost 8 bases; unmatched junction nucleotides: 2. Germline CDR1 and CDR2: MDHEN and SYDVKM. In DNA, the CDR3 is TGTGCCAGCTGGGACAGGCATTCACCCCTCCACTTT. Amino acid sequence: CASWDRHSPLHF.

V is TRBV11-3 and J is TRBJ2-1; TRBD1 matches 7 bases. Germline-derived CDR1 and CDR2 are SGHNT and YENEEA. J gave up 6 bases and V 1 base, and 3 bases lay outside the gene matches. CDR3 length equals 14 residues. The CDR3 loop reads CASSLGAGGNEQFF. The CDR3 region has the DNA TGTGCCAGCAGCTTAGGGGCAGGGGGCAATGAGCAGTTCTTC.